The 27 T cell receptor beta chains below were found in one sample sequenced in a study of T cell repertoires in cytomegalovirus infection. MiXCR, applied by TCRdb to the reads, yields one record per CDR3 protein. The data contain approximately 750,000 distinct CDR3 sequences, less than 40% of them singletons. Sequencing used PBMCs. These receptor sequences come from a human donor in good health (CMV status not recorded). Some clones in this sample may be carry-over from other donors' samples.

Only a few counts were recorded for this clonotype. The chain has TRBV20-1 and TRBJ2-7; D possibly corresponds to TRBD1 (5 bases). V dropped 0 bases and J dropped 2 bases, with 17 bases sitting between them. This CDR3 spans 16 amino acids. Germline values: CDR1 DFQATT, CDR2 SNEGSKA (reference sequence). The CDR3 bases are TGCAGTGCTAGAGATTCGCGCGCAGGGTTAACCTACGAGCAGTACTTC. Its protein is CSARDSRAGLTYEQYF.

V gene TRBV6-2 or TRBV6-3 combines with J gene TRBJ1-1; maybe TRBD1 (5 bases). V shed 2 bases and J shed 11 bases, with 15 bases lying between them. Germline V gives CDR1 MNHEY, CDR2 SVGEGT. This CDR3 is 13 amino acids long. As DNA, the CDR3 is TGTGCCAGCAGTTACGATGGTATCCAGGGCGCTTTCTTT. The encoded protein is CASSYDGIQGAFF.

The chain carries TRBV12-3 or TRBV12-4 and TRBJ1-5, with D unclear. The V end lost 1 base, the J end lost 6 bases, and 7 bases lay between the germline ends. This CDR3 region has 13 residues. CDR3 region: CASSLGGPQPQHF. DNA of the CDR3: TGTGCCAGCAGTTTAGGGGGTCCTCAGCCCCAGCATTTT.

This chain uses TRBV19 with TRBJ2-5; no clear D gene. The ends were cut back, 3 bases at V and 7 bases at J, with 9 bases in the middle. The CDR3 covers 12 residues. From germline, CDR1 is LNHDA and CDR2 SQIVND (reference sequence). Written as DNA, the CDR3 is TGTGCCAGTAGTATCGGATGGGGGACCCAGTACTTC. Protein sequence: CASSIGWGTQYF.

This chain connects TRBV20-1 to TRBJ2-3, with 12 bases lining up with TRBD2. This CDR3 is 15 amino acids long. Germline loops: CDR1 DFQATT, CDR2 SNEGSKA (reference sequence). Trimming removed 6 bases from V and 6 bases from J; junction bases left unmatched: 10. CDR3 nucleotide sequence: TGCAGTGCGCCGACCACAACTAGCGGGAGGGATACGCAGTATTTT. Residues: CSAPTTTSGRDTQYF.

Here the CDR3 reads CASSFGGGFSEAFF. CDR3 coding DNA: TGTGCCAGCAGCTTTGGGGGGGGCTTCTCTGAAGCTTTCTTT. The J gene is TRBJ1-1, the V gene TRBV7-3; D perhaps matches TRBD1 (6 bases). Germline CDR1 SGHTA, CDR2 FQGTGA. CDR3 length equals 14 residues. Trimming cost V 3 bases and J 6 bases, with 14 bases left between them.

The chain has TRBV7-3 and TRBJ2-1; D is perhaps TRBD2 (6 bases). The germline V and J ends were trimmed by 5 bases and 5 bases, with 16 bases remaining between them. CDR3 length: 15 amino acids. CDR1 and CDR2 from the germline V gene are SGHTA and FQGTGA. The CDR3 DNA reads as TGTGCCAGCAGCCGCGGGGTCCGCGGTGACAATGAGCAGTTCTTC. Translating it yields CASSRGVRGDNEQFF.

The chain combines TRBV9 with TRBJ2-2, with D tentatively TRBD2 (5 bases). Germline values: CDR1 SGDLS, CDR2 YYNGEE. This CDR3 has 17 residues. V lost 5 bases to trimming and J lost 3 bases, with 20 bases between them. CDR3 nucleotides: TGTGCCAGCAGTTCCGAGACCACCCCCGGGGACACCGGGGAGCTGTTTTTT. Its protein product is CASSSETTPGDTGELFF.

This clonotype was detected ten times or more. This chain links TRBV7-2 with TRBJ1-2, with D possibly matching TRBD1 (5 bases). This CDR3 has 15 amino acids. Trimming took off 5 bases at V and 5 bases at J, with 18 bases between the two ends. CDR1 and CDR2 from the germline V gene are SGHTA and FQGNSA. This chain's CDR3 is CASSPLVGGSYGYTF. CDR3 nucleotides: TGTGCCAGCAGCCCCCTGGTGGGGGGGAGTTATGGCTACACCTTC.

This chain joins TRBV6-2 or TRBV6-3 and TRBJ2-5; TRBD2 matches at 7 bases. Germline CDR1 MNHEY, CDR2 SVGEGT. The length of the CDR3 is 14 residues. Losses at the gene ends were 2 bases for V and 5 bases for J; bases not matched to a gene: 5. This CDR3 is CASSYPSGAETQYF. The CDR3 nucleotides are TGTGCCAGCAGTTACCCCAGCGGGGCGGAGACCCAGTACTTC.

The chain has TRBV7-3 and TRBJ2-1, with 7 bases matching TRBD2. Looked up from germline, CDR1 is SGHTA and CDR2 is FQGTGA. V gave up 4 bases and J gave up 3 bases; unmatched junction bases: 6. This CDR3 contains 15 residues. The CDR3 DNA is TGTGCCAGCAGCTGGGCCCAGCGGGGCTACAATGAGCAGTTCTTC. It yields the protein CASSWAQRGYNEQFF.

This clonotype showed up many times. This chain uses TRBV7-6 with TRBJ1-5; the match to TRBD1 covers 10 bases. V lost 5 bases to trimming and J lost 0 bases; unmatched junction nucleotides: 10. CDR3 length: 18 residues. Germline V gives CDR1 SGHVS, CDR2 FNYEAQ. In nucleotides, the CDR3 is TGTGCCAGCAGCCCAGGGGACAGGGGCGTAGGTAGCAATCAGCCCCAGCATTTT. This encodes CASSPGDRGVGSNQPQHF.

The sample holds a few counts of this clonotype. The chain has TRBV19 and TRBJ1-3; D is ambiguous. Germline V gene sequence: CDR1 LNHDA, CDR2 SQIVND (reference sequence). This CDR3 has 16 amino acids. The V and J ends lost 5 bases and 0 bases respectively, with 14 bases between them. The CDR3 here is CASSPRAPLSGNTIYF. CDR3 nucleotide sequence: TGTGCCAGTAGTCCCCGAGCCCCGCTCTCTGGAAACACCATATATTTT.

This clonotype occurred a few times. The V and J genes are TRBV12-3 or TRBV12-4 and TRBJ1-4; TRBD1 might be the D (5 bases). V lost 3 bases and J 8 bases, leaving 13 bases between the germline ends. The CDR3 covers 14 residues. The CDR3 DNA sequence: TGTGCCAGCAGTTTTCTAAGGGGCTACGAAAAACTGTTTTTT. Protein product: CASSFLRGYEKLFF.

V and J are TRBV28 and TRBJ1-6; 9 positions match TRBD1. CDR1 and CDR2 from the germline V gene are MDHEN and SYDVKM. Germline trimming cut 5 bases from V and 13 bases from J; bases unmatched to any gene: 9. The CDR3 consists of 14 residues. The CDR3 region is CASSPSGTGIPLHF. CDR3 DNA sequence: TGTGCCAGCAGTCCCTCCGGGACAGGGATTCCCCTCCACTTT.

The chain uses TRBV28 and TRBJ2-3; D is possibly TRBD1 (6 bases). The V gene lost 4 bases and the J gene lost 3 bases, with 23 bases spanning the gap. The CDR3 consists of 18 residues. In germline, CDR1 is MDHEN, CDR2 SYDVKM. CDR3: CASSSFTQGQGSTDTQYF. The DNA for the CDR3 is TGTGCCAGCAGTTCCTTCACCCAGGGGCAGGGGTCGACAGATACGCAGTATTTT. Using reference TRBV28 and TRBJ2-3 for the parts outside the CDR3, the full variable domain is DVKVTQSSRYLVKRTGEKVFLECVQDMDHENMFWYRQDPGLGLRLIYFSYDVKMKEKGDIPEGYSVSREKKERFSLILESASTNQTSMYLCASSSFTQGQGSTDTQYFGPGTRLTVL.

To note about this clonotype: This is likely a read error, given that the CDR3 carries no conserved phenylalanine or tryptophan at its end. The limits of the CDR3 on the DNA are not certain, so only TCRdb's listed CDR3 is given. The rearrangement joins TRBV28 to TRBJ2-3; the table's D call of TRBD1 was not tested on the DNA. The CDR3 length is 11 residues, termini included. Germline loops: CDR1 MDHEN, CDR2 SYDVKM. This chain's CDR3 is CASHKTRRIHL.

This clonotype showed up many times. The gene calls are TRBV18 and TRBJ1-1, with unresolved D. Germline assignment: CDR1 KGHSH and CDR2 LQKENI. There are 12 residues in the CDR3. V was trimmed by 2 bases and J by 4 bases, leaving 5 bases between them. The CDR3 protein is CASSPGVTEAFF. The DNA of the CDR3 is TGTGCCAGCTCACCAGGGGTCACTGAAGCTTTCTTT.

The J gene is TRBJ2-7, the V gene TRBV28; D is perhaps TRBD1 or TRBD2 (6 bases each). The CDR3 totals 15 residues. V lost 1 base, J lost 6 bases, and 16 bases lay in between. The germline gives CDR1 MDHEN, CDR2 SYDVKM. The CDR3, as DNA: TGTGCCAGCAGTTTATCTGTCGGGGGCTTAGGCGAGCAGTACTTC. It is translated as CASSLSVGGLGEQYF. Drawing the rest from reference TRBV28 and TRBJ2-7, the complete variable domain is DVKVTQSSRYLVKRTGEKVFLECVQDMDHENMFWYRQDPGLGLRLIYFSYDVKMKEKGDIPEGYSVSREKKERFSLILESASTNQTSMYLCASSLSVGGLGEQYFGPGTRLTVT.

This sequence joins TRBV24-1 and TRBJ1-2, with TRBD1 matching over 7 bases. This CDR3 has 12 residues. Germline V gene data show CDR1 as KGHDR and CDR2 as SFDVKD. V was clipped by 6 bases and J by 8 bases; unmatched bases: 5. The CDR3 region is CATSTAGGGYTF. CDR3 DNA: TGTGCCACCAGTACGGCAGGGGGAGGCTACACCTTC.

This clonotype was counted a few times. The V and J genes are TRBV7-2 and TRBJ1-5; 10 nucleotides match TRBD1. Per germline, CDR1 SGHTA and CDR2 FQGNSA. The CDR3 is 15 amino acids. V gave up 5 bases and J gave up 7 bases; unmatched junction bases: 8. The DNA for the CDR3 is TGTGCCAGCAGCGCCACGACAGGGGGCCGACAGCCCCAGCATTTT. It translates to CASSATTGGRQPQHF.

This clonotype was counted once. The genes are TRBV11-2 and TRBJ2-4, with 8 bases matching TRBD1. Germline lookup yields CDR1 SGHAT and CDR2 FQNNGV. Trimming cost V 0 bases and J 7 bases; bases outside gene matches: 8. The CDR3 sequence is 16 residues long. CDR3 bases: TGTGCCAGCAGCTTAGAAATCCAGGGGGCATGGAACATTCAGTACTTC. Protein sequence: CASSLEIQGAWNIQYF.

This clonotype was observed a handful of times. The chain couples TRBV27 to TRBJ2-1; D gene ambiguous. CDR1 and CDR2 (germline): MNHEY, SMNVEV (reference sequence). Deletions cut 4 bases from V and 1 base from J, with 8 bases between. This CDR3 is 14 amino acids long. The CDR3 DNA reads TGTGCCAGCAGTTCGGAACGGTCCTACAATGAGCAGTTCTTC. This gives the protein CASSSERSYNEQFF.

J is TRBJ2-1 and V is TRBV6-8, with D tentatively TRBD1 or TRBD2 (5 bases each). The CDR3 runs to 15 residues. V gave up 6 bases and J gave up 4 bases, with 16 bases separating them. The germline CDR1 and CDR2 sequences are MNHGY and SAAAGT. For the CDR3, the DNA is TGTGCCAGCAGGAGACCGAGGGGCCCGTACAATGAGCAGTTCTTC. Amino acids: CASRRPRGPYNEQFF.

J is TRBJ1-2 and V is TRBV6-8, with TRBD1 identical over 7 bases. J gave up 6 bases and V 0 bases, and 7 bases lay outside the gene matches. CDR3 length: 15 amino acids. Germline loops: CDR1 MNHGY, CDR2 SAAAGT. CDR3 DNA sequence: TGTGCCAGCAGTTACTCGACAGGGTCGAAGGATGGCTACACCTTC. Its translation: CASSYSTGSKDGYTF.

The chain has TRBV24-1 and TRBJ2-1; 11 positions agree with TRBD2. V was clipped by 2 bases and J by 8 bases; unmatched bases: 10. The germline V gene encodes CDR1 KGHDR and CDR2 SFDVKD. The CDR3 is 17 amino acids. The CDR3 reads CATSDSHLAGGWDEQFF. In DNA form, the CDR3 reads TGTGCCACCAGTGATTCCCACCTAGCGGGAGGATGGGATGAGCAGTTCTTC.

This rearrangement joins TRBV28 to TRBJ2-7, with D tentatively TRBD1 or TRBD2 (5 bases each). The V end was cut by 1 base, the J end by 7 bases, with 17 bases between. Germline CDR1 MDHEN, CDR2 SYDVKM. CDR3 length: 15 residues. The CDR3 DNA reads TGTGCCAGCAGTTTATCCCAGGGTGGGACGGGGGAGCAGTACTTC. Translating it yields CASSLSQGGTGEQYF.